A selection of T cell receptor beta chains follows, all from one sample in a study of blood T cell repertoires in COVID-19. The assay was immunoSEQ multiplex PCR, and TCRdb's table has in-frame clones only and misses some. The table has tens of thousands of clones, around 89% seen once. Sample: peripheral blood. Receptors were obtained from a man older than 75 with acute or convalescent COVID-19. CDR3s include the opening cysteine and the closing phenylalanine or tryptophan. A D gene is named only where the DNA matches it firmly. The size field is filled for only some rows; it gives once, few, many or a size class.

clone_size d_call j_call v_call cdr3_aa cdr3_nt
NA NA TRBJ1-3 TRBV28 CASSTRMGPGNTIYF TGTGCCAGCAGTACCCGTATGGGCCCTGGAAACACCATATATTTT
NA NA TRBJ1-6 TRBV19 CASKQDLNSPLHF TGTGCCAGTAAGCAGGACTTGAATTCACCCCTCCACTTT
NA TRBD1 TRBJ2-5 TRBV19 CASSIGTAYQETQYF TGTGCCAGTAGTATCGGGACAGCGTACCAAGAGACCCAGTACTTC
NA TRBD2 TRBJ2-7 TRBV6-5 CASTQREAYEQYF TGTGCCAGCACCCAGCGGGAGGCTTACGAGCAGTACTTC
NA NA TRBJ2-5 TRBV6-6 CASSYIFQETQYF TGTGCCAGCAGTTACATATTCCAAGAGACCCAGTACTTC
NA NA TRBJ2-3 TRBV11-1 CASSLGLNTDTQYF TGTGCCAGCAGCTTGGGACTTAACACAGATACGCAGTATTTT
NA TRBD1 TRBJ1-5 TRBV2 CASRGQGVINQPQHF TGTGCCAGCAGAGGACAGGGGGTGATCAATCAGCCCCAGCATTTT
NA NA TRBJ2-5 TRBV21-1 CASSKDTGRYTQYF TGTGCCAGCAGCAAAGATACAGGAAGATATACCCAGTACTTC
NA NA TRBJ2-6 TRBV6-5 CASLVTGANVLTF TGTGCCAGCTTAGTTACTGGGGCCAACGTCCTGACTTTC
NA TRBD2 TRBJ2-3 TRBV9 CASSGSGGNPSTDTQYF TGTGCCAGCAGCGGTAGCGGGGGGAACCCTAGCACAGATACGCAGTATTTT
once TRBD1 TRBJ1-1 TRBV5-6 CASSLSGQGVMQAFF TGTGCCAGCAGCTTGAGCGGACAGGGGGTAATGCAAGCTTTCTTT
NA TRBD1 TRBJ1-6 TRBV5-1 CASTLGQGENSPLHF TGCGCCAGCACCCTAGGACAGGGGGAGAATTCACCCCTCCACTTT
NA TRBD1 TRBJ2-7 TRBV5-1 CASSQNGQAWEQYF TGCGCCAGCAGCCAAAATGGACAGGCTTGGGAGCAGTACTTC
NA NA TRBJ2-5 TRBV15 CATSSGGANGETQYF TGTGCCACCAGCAGTGGCGGGGCTAACGGAGAGACCCAGTACTTC
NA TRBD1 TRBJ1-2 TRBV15 CATSRTGTDGYTF TGTGCCACCAGCAGAACAGGGACAGATGGCTACACCTTC
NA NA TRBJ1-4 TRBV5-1 CASSLDARAGQEKLFF TGCGCCAGCAGCTTGGATGCCCGGGCAGGACAAGAAAAACTGTTTTTT
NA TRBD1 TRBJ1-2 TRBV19 CASSPGTGYGYTF TGTGCCAGTAGCCCTGGGACAGGTTATGGCTACACCTTC
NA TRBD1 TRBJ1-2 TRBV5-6 CASSPGDRPLSGYTF TGTGCCAGCAGCCCGGGGGACAGGCCCTTATCTGGCTACACCTTC
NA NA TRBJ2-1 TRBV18 CASSQGQDNEQFF TGTGCCAGCTCACAGGGGCAAGACAATGAGCAGTTCTTC
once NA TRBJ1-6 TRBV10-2 CASSATAYNSPLHF TGCGCCAGCAGTGCGACAGCTTATAATTCACCCCTCCACTTT
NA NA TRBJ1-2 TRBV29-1 CSVAKGANYGYTF TGCAGCGTTGCAAAGGGAGCTAACTATGGCTACACCTTC
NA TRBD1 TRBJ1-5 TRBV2 CASRHGTVSNQPQHF TGTGCCAGCAGACACGGGACAGTCAGCAATCAGCCCCAGCATTTT
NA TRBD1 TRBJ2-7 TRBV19 CASSIDRGQIEQYF TGTGCCAGTAGTATAGATCGGGGACAGATCGAGCAGTACTTC
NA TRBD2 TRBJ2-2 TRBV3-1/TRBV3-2 CASSQQTSGGVGELFF TGTGCCAGCAGCCAACAGACTAGCGGGGGGGTCGGGGAGCTGTTTTTT
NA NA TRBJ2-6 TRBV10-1 CASSESGPGANVLTF TGCGCCAGCAGTGAGTCGGGCCCTGGGGCCAACGTCCTGACTTTC
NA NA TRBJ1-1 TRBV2 CASLFGTEAFF TGTGCCAGCCTGTTCGGGACTGAAGCTTTCTTT
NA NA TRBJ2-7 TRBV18 CASSTLGREQYF TGTGCCAGCTCCACATTGGGGCGGGAGCAGTACTTC
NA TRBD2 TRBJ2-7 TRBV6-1 CASSEEVTSGFYEQYF TGTGCCAGCAGTGAAGAGGTGACTAGCGGCTTCTACGAGCAGTACTTC
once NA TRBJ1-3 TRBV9 CASSVGAASGNTIYF TGTGCCAGCAGCGTAGGAGCTGCCTCTGGAAACACCATATATTTT
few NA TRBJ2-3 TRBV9 CASSPSRATDTQYF TGTGCCAGCAGCCCCAGCAGGGCCACAGATACGCAGTATTTT
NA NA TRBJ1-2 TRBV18 CASSPRAGIFYGYTF TGTGCCAGCTCACCCCGGGCAGGGATTTTCTATGGCTACACCTTC
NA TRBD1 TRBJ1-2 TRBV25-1 CASSDWTGGSGGYTF TGTGCCAGCAGTGATTGGACAGGGGGGTCGGGTGGCTACACCTTC
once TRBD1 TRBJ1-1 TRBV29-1 CSVTGDTEAFF TGCAGCGTTACAGGGGACACTGAAGCTTTCTTT
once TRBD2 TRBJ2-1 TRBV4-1 CASSQARTGTTNEQFF TGCGCCAGCAGCCAAGCGCGAACGGGGACTACGAATGAGCAGTTCTTC
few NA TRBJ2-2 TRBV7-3 CASSPLPAGAGELFF TGTGCCAGCAGCCCCCTCCCTGCAGGGGCCGGGGAGCTGTTTTTT
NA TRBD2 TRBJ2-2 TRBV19 CATRDYLYEELFF TGTGCCACGCGGGACTACCTTTATGAGGAGCTGTTTTTT
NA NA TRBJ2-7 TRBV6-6 CASSYRDSYEQYF TGTGCCAGCAGTTACAGAGACTCCTACGAGCAGTACTTC